The 6 T cell receptor beta chains below all came from one sample that was sequenced in a study of blood T cells in healthy people across ages. Primed by a sample-barcoded 5' primer and a J-beta primer mix, a second PCR proceeded for roughly 7 to 11 cycles. TCRdb re-called the 5' RACE reads through MiXCR, storing one row per CDR3 protein. The sample consists of about 930,000 distinct CDR3 sequences, 25% to 30% of them appearing once. The same sample was also studied in work on T cells of mothers and their children.

Sequencing was carried out using blood. These receptors were obtained from a middle-aged woman in good health.

The rearrangement uses TRBV12-3 or TRBV12-4 and TRBJ1-3, with D possibly matching TRBD1 (5 bases). V was clipped by 3 bases and J by 2 bases, with 8 bases between them. The CDR3 is made up of 14 amino acids. CDR3 sequence reads: CASSFGGPGNTIYF. The CDR3 nucleotides read TGTGCCAGCAGTTTTGGGGGACCTGGAAACACCATATATTTT.

V and J are TRBV20-1 and TRBJ2-1; D not resolved. CDR1 DFQATT and CDR2 SNEGSKA come from the germline V gene (reference sequence). The CDR3 spans 15 residues. Trimming left V 4 bases short and J 13 bases short, with 26 bases between. The CDR3 bases are TGCAGTGCTAAAGATCTTAAGGCACCACAAGAGACCCAGTTCTTC. Its translation: CSAKDLKAPQETQFF.

The chain combines TRBV3-1 with TRBJ2-5; maybe TRBD2 (6 bases). This CDR3 has 15 residues. Germline CDR1 reads LGHDT; CDR2 reads YNNKEL (reference sequence). Trimming took off 2 bases at V and 2 bases at J, with 12 bases between the two ends. The CDR3: CASSQNAGKQETQYF. CDR3 coding DNA: TGTGCCAGCAGCCAAAATGCGGGAAAACAAGAGACCCAGTACTTC.

The rearrangement joins TRBV20-1 to TRBJ1-2; TRBD1 might be the D (5 bases). V was clipped by 3 bases and J by 4 bases, with 12 bases between them. Per germline, CDR1 DFQATT and CDR2 SNEGSKA (reference sequence). This CDR3 is 13 amino acids long. CDR3 in amino acids: CSASEGSGYGYTF. As DNA, the CDR3 is TGCAGTGCTAGCGAGGGGTCGGGCTATGGCTACACCTTC.

The chain is built from TRBV25-1 and TRBJ1-1; D is uncertain. Per germline, CDR1 MGHDK and CDR2 SYGVNS. Trimming took off 2 bases at V and 6 bases at J, with 10 bases between the two ends. This CDR3 has 13 residues. The CDR3 DNA reads TGTGCCAGCAGTGAAACGGTTGCCCCTGAAGCTTTCTTT. Protein sequence: CASSETVAPEAFF.

On this clonotype itself: Being one base from a much bigger clone, this may be a read error. The rearrangement links TRBV24-1 to TRBJ2-1; TRBD1 agrees at 12 bases. The CDR3 extends over 17 amino acids. J gave up 10 bases and V 6 bases, and 15 bases lay outside the gene matches. Germline CDR1 reads KGHDR; CDR2 reads SFDVKD. The CDR3 here is CATSSTKPGQGAYEQFF. The DNA for the CDR3 is TGTGCCACCAGTAGCACAAAACCGGGACAGGGGGCCTACGAGCAGTTCTTC.